This T cell receptor (beta chain) originates from a study of cytomegalovirus exposure and HLA in healthy donors. V was trimmed by 0 bases and J by 3 bases, leaving 12 bases between them. The CDR3 runs to 15 residues. Germline V CDR1 and CDR2: SGDLS, YYNGEE. Study conclusions and caveats: Previous analysis showed most TCR beta V segments were productive about 87% or about 30% of the time.

PCR used 60 Vbeta primers and 13 Jbeta primers. Sequenced by immunoSEQ multiplex PCR; TCRdb stores in-frame clones only, minus some. The sample table sets out tens of thousands of clones. A note on this clone: The antigen is not known.

The sample taken for sequencing was PBMCs. The V call is TRBV9, the J call TRBJ1-1; no reliable D call. This TCR was sampled from a male donor in good health and CMV-seronegative. The CDR3 spells CASSVGPLEDTEAFF. DNA of the CDR3: TGTGCCAGCAGCGTAGGGCCCCTGGAGGACACTGAAGCTTTCTTT.